Shown below are 10 T cell receptor beta chains from a single sample sequenced in a study of blood T cell repertoires in COVID-19. The method was immunoSEQ multiplex PCR; TCRdb's version includes in-frame clones alone and lacks a portion of them. The repertoire includes approximately 220,000 clones, less than 90% of them detected once, and approximately 0.7% sits in the top ten. Sequences were obtained from peripheral blood. Receptor source: a man aged 35 to 55 with acute or convalescent COVID-19.

The V and J genes are TRBV7-6 and TRBJ1-3, with D possibly TRBD1 on 5 matching bases. Trimming took 5 bases from V and 7 from J, leaving 15 bases between them. This CDR3 is 14 amino acids long. In germline, CDR1 is SGHVS, CDR2 FNYEAQ. The CDR3 spells CASSQGDRWNTIYF. The CDR3, as DNA: TGTGCCAGCAGCCAGGGCGACCGTTGGAACACCATATATTTT.

The chain is built from TRBV5-6 and TRBJ1-3, with a weak D call TRBD1 (5 bases). V was pared by 5 bases and J by 2 bases, with 11 bases between. Germline V gene lookup returns CDR1 SGHDT and CDR2 YYEEEE. The CDR3 covers 14 residues. CDR3 sequence (DNA): TGTGCCAGCAGATGGGGCAGGGCTGGAAACACCATATATTTT. This sequence encodes CASRWGRAGNTIYF. Full variable domain (rest looked up from reference TRBV5-6 and TRBJ1-3): DAGVTQSPTHLIKTRGQQVTLRCSPKSGHDTVSWYQQALGQGPQFIFQYYEEEERQRGNFPDRFSGHQFPNYSSELNVNALLLGDSALYLCASRWGRAGNTIYFGEGSWLTVV.

V usage is TRBV5-1 and J usage is TRBJ2-5; a possible D gene is TRBD1 (5 bases). The CDR3 has 14 residues. Looked up from germline, CDR1 is SGHRS and CDR2 is YFSETQ. The V gene lost 0 bases and the J gene lost 3 bases, with 9 bases spanning the gap. DNA for the CDR3: TGCGCCAGCAGCTTGGGGCAGGGTGAAGAGACCCAGTACTTC. It codes for CASSLGQGEETQYF.

This chain links TRBV7-9 with TRBJ1-2; TRBD1 matches 8 bases. The V segment lost 5 bases and the J segment 1 base; nucleotides outside the gene matches: 12. There are 17 residues in the CDR3. The germline gives CDR1 SEHNR, CDR2 FQNEAQ (reference sequence). The CDR3 protein is CASSAWGQDNFNYGYTF. CDR3 nucleotide sequence: TGTGCCAGCAGCGCCTGGGGACAGGATAATTTTAACTATGGCTACACCTTC. Combining the CDR3 with reference TRBV7-9 and TRBJ1-2 gives the whole variable domain DTGVSQNPRHKITKRGQNVTFRCDPISEHNRLYWYRQTLGQGPEFLTYFQNEAQLEKSRLLSDRFSAERPKGSFSTLEIQRTEQGDSAMYLCASSAWGQDNFNYGYTFGSGTRLTVV.

This clone was recorded once. J is TRBJ1-1 and V is TRBV28; 10 bases fit TRBD1. Trimming took 4 bases from V and 2 from J; bases not matched to a gene: 10. The CDR3 has 17 amino acids. Per germline, CDR1 MDHEN and CDR2 SYDVKM. The CDR3 DNA sequence: TGTGCCAGCAGTTCCGCGACAGGGGGCGAGGCCAACACTGAAGCTTTCTTT. It translates to CASSSATGGEANTEAFF.

V is TRBV24-1 and J is TRBJ2-1; TRBD2 might be the D (7 bases). CDR3 length: 16 residues. The ends were cut back, 0 bases at V and 6 bases at J, with 14 bases in the middle. Germline values: CDR1 KGHDR, CDR2 SFDVKD. This CDR3 is CATSDLEGGGFNEQFF. In DNA, the CDR3 is TGTGCCACCAGTGATTTGGAGGGCGGGGGCTTCAATGAGCAGTTCTTC.

The sample holds one count of this clone. The chain recombines TRBV7-8 with TRBJ2-1, with 7 bases that match TRBD1. J was trimmed by 8 bases and V by 3 bases; bases with no gene match: 4. Germline V gene sequence: CDR1 SGHVS, CDR2 FQNEAQ. The CDR3 spans 13 residues. The CDR3 is CASSFETGYEQFF. As DNA, the CDR3 is TGTGCCAGCAGCTTCGAGACAGGGTATGAGCAGTTCTTC.

This rearrangement joins TRBV5-1 to TRBJ2-2, with 9 bases matching TRBD1. Per germline, CDR1 SGHRS and CDR2 YFSETQ. The length of the CDR3 is 14 residues. J was trimmed by 2 bases and V by 9 bases; bases with no gene match: 5. The CDR3 protein is CATGTGPNTGELFF. CDR3 in DNA: TGCGCCACCGGGACAGGGCCCAACACCGGGGAGCTGTTTTTT.

The CDR3: CASSLTHEQYF. The DNA for the CDR3 is TGTGCCAGCAGCCTCACACACGAGCAGTACTTC. This chain connects TRBV6-2 or TRBV6-3 to TRBJ2-7, with D hard to call. Germline V gene sequence: CDR1 MNHEY, CDR2 SVGEGT. V shed 6 bases and J shed 5 bases, with 8 bases lying between them. CDR3 length: 11 residues.

The chain combines TRBV3-1 (or the pseudogene TRBV3-2) with TRBJ2-7; 7 bases are shared with TRBD2. Germline values: CDR1 LGHDT, CDR2 YNNKEL (reference sequence). The CDR3 extends over 16 amino acids. J was trimmed by 2 bases and V by 1 base; bases with no gene match: 8. This CDR3 reads CASSQGSGPLTYEQYF. CDR3 bases: TGTGCCAGCAGCCAAGGTAGCGGGCCACTTACCTACGAGCAGTACTTC.